These 30 T cell receptor beta chains originate from one sample sequenced in a study of Ad26.COV2.S vaccination and SARS-CoV-2 variants. Specified treatment: some 19 received Ad26.COV2.S at low or high dose, single or two shots; about five received placebo; per-sample allocation not given. Specimens were obtained on day 63 following the first vaccine or placebo injection. The repertoire was sequenced with immunoSEQ multiplex PCR; TCRdb's copy has only in-frame clones and lacks some. The sample has under 400,000 clones; more than 75% are singletons. This material consisted of peripheral blood, taken in a trial of Ad26.COV2.S vaccine versus placebo. The receptor source for this set is a person aged 18 to 59 who received the Ad26.COV2.S COVID-19 vaccine or a placebo.

The genes are TRBV10-3 and TRBJ2-7; D may be TRBD1 or TRBD2 (5 bases each). CDR1 and CDR2 from the germline V gene are ENHRY and SYGVKD. Trimming took off 0 bases at V and 2 bases at J, with 8 bases between the two ends. The CDR3 covers 14 residues. CDR3 DNA: TGTGCCATCAGTGAGTCGGGGGTAACCTACGAGCAGTACTTC. It codes for CAISESGVTYEQYF.

The chain employs TRBV30 and TRBJ1-2; D is uncertain. Trimming shortened V by 4 bases and J by 1 base, and 10 bases separated the two germline ends. The germline V gene encodes CDR1 GTSNPN and CDR2 SVGIG (reference sequence). The CDR3 length is 13 residues. CDR3 loop: CAWTPRNNYGYTF. CDR3 in DNA: TGTGCCTGGACTCCTCGGAATAACTATGGCTACACCTTC.

The chain carries TRBV4-3 and TRBJ1-6; D is unresolved. Germline CDR1 LGHNA, CDR2 YSLEER. Trimming cost V 4 bases and J 8 bases, with 9 bases left between them. CDR3 size: 13 residues. DNA of the CDR3: TGCGCCAGCAGCCCTCGGACGGATTCACCCCTCCACTTT. It encodes CASSPRTDSPLHF.

The chain uses TRBV11-2 and TRBJ2-1, with 8 bases identical to TRBD1. The CDR3 is 15 amino acids. The junction had 9 bases not matched to a gene; V was cut back by 1 base and J by 10 bases. Per the germline V gene, CDR1 is SGHAT and CDR2 is FQNNGV. DNA of the CDR3: TGTGCCAGCAGCTTAGGGCGACAGGGGATCTGGGAGCAGTTCTTC. It specifies CASSLGRQGIWEQFF.

The rearrangement joins TRBV4-1 to TRBJ2-1; the match to TRBD1 covers 9 bases. The CDR3 spans 15 residues. Germline CDR1 is MGHRA and CDR2 is YSYEKL. V lost 0 bases, J lost 7 bases, and 4 bases stayed unmatched. This chain's CDR3 is CASSQDRGQGNEQFF. DNA of the CDR3: TGCGCCAGCAGCCAAGATCGAGGACAGGGGAATGAGCAGTTCTTC.

J is TRBJ2-6 and V is TRBV19; D is unclear. The CDR3 sequence is 14 residues long. With 1 base removed from V and 3 bases from J, the gap between germline ends came to 4 bases. Germline V gene lookup returns CDR1 LNHDA and CDR2 SQIVND (reference sequence). CDR3 region: CASSIGIGANVLTF. CDR3 coding DNA: TGTGCCAGTAGTATAGGCATTGGGGCCAACGTCCTGACTTTC.

V and J are TRBV4-1 and TRBJ1-1; D gene unclear. Looked up from germline, CDR1 is MGHRA and CDR2 is YSYEKL. This CDR3 is built from 16 residues. The V end was cut by 0 bases, the J end by 2 bases, with 13 bases between. CDR3 in amino acids: CASSQEAPPGNTEAFF. In DNA form, the CDR3 reads TGCGCCAGCAGCCAAGAGGCCCCGCCGGGTAACACTGAAGCTTTCTTT.

The genes are TRBV6-5 and TRBJ1-3, with D possibly matching TRBD1 (5 bases). The CDR3 runs to 14 residues. V gave up 5 bases and J gave up 5 bases, with 13 bases separating them. The germline V gene encodes CDR1 MNHEY and CDR2 SVGAGI. In DNA, the CDR3 is TGTGCCAGCAGTCCCGACGGGGGTAGAAACACCATATATTTT. It translates to CASSPDGGRNTIYF.

This sequence joins TRBV7-5 and TRBJ1-5; the D call of TRBD1 is as the table states it, not checked on the DNA. TRBV7-5 corresponds to a pseudogene. The CDR3 is 14 amino acids. CDR3 in DNA: TGTGCCAGAAGCTTAGAAGGGGGAACCCAGCCCCAGCATTTT. It translates to CARSLEGGTQPQHF.

The rearrangement joins TRBV24-1 to TRBJ1-1; tentative D call: TRBD1 (5 bases). Germline loops: CDR1 KGHDR, CDR2 SFDVKD. The CDR3 length is 15 residues. The ends were cut back, 2 bases at V and 3 bases at J, with 12 bases in the middle. CDR3 coding DNA: TGTGCCACCAGTGATTATAAGGGGTTGGACACTGAAGCTTTCTTT. It encodes CATSDYKGLDTEAFF.

This chain connects TRBV27 to TRBJ2-7; 7 nucleotides agree with TRBD2. Germline V gene data show CDR1 as MNHEY and CDR2 as SMNVEV (reference sequence). The CDR3 totals 13 residues. The V and J ends lost 10 bases and 3 bases, in that order; junction bases with no gene match: 9. The CDR3 spells CATGGGAFYEQYF. The DNA for the CDR3 is TGTGCCACCGGGGGAGGGGCTTTCTACGAGCAGTACTTC.

The V call is TRBV13, the J call TRBJ2-5, with D unresolved. Deletions cut 5 bases from V and 2 bases from J, with 18 bases between. Germline CDR1 reads PRHDT; CDR2 reads FYEKMQ (reference sequence). CDR3 size: 16 residues. DNA for the CDR3: TGTGCCAGCAGCCACTGGTCCACCGTAGGGCAAGAGACCCAGTACTTC. Translated, it gives CASSHWSTVGQETQYF.

The V call is TRBV9, the J call TRBJ1-2, with TRBD1 identical over 7 bases. This CDR3 is 17 amino acids long. V shed 4 bases and J 3 bases; nucleotides not matched to a gene: 15. CDR1 SGDLS and CDR2 YYNGEE come from the germline V gene. CDR3 nucleotides: TGTGCCAGCAGCCCACGACCCGGGACAGTAGAACACTATGGCTACACCTTC. This encodes CASSPRPGTVEHYGYTF.

The chain carries TRBV27 and TRBJ2-1; tentative D call: TRBD2 (7 bases). The CDR3 runs to 16 residues. V was shortened by 4 bases and J by 7 bases, with 20 bases between the two germline ends. CDR1 is MNHEY and CDR2 is SMNVEV in the germline V gene (reference sequence). CDR3 amino acids: CASSSYGGPRVNEQFF. The CDR3 nucleotides read TGTGCCAGCAGTTCATACGGGGGGCCTAGGGTGAATGAGCAGTTCTTC.

This chain links TRBV7-9 with TRBJ2-2; a possible D gene is TRBD1 (5 bases). This CDR3 has 11 residues. With 10 bases removed from V and 7 bases from J, the gap between germline ends came to 10 bases. Per the germline V gene, CDR1 is SEHNR and CDR2 is FQNEAQ (reference sequence). DNA for the CDR3: TGTGCCACAGGGCGAGGCGGGGAGCTGTTTTTT. It specifies CATGRGGELFF.

The chain is built from TRBV30 and TRBJ1-4, with D possibly being TRBD1 (6 bases). Looked up from germline, CDR1 is GTSNPN and CDR2 is SVGIG (reference sequence). Deletions cut 0 bases from V and 7 bases from J, with 12 bases between. The CDR3 consists of 14 residues. As DNA, the CDR3 is TGTGCCTGGAGTGTTTATGGGGGCCGTGAAAAACTGTTTTTT. It codes for CAWSVYGGREKLFF.

The chain carries TRBV6-5 and TRBJ2-1; D tentatively reads TRBD1 or TRBD2 (5 bases each). Trimming removed 2 bases from V and 4 bases from J, with 12 bases in between. The V gene's germline CDR1 is MNHEY and CDR2 SVGAGI. CDR3 length: 15 amino acids. The CDR3 is CASSYKWGNYNEQFF. CDR3 nucleotide sequence: TGTGCCAGCAGTTACAAGTGGGGGAATTACAATGAGCAGTTCTTC.

This clone appeared a few times. This rearrangement joins TRBV7-3 to TRBJ1-1; 7 bases match TRBD1. The CDR3 loop spans 15 amino acids. Trimming cost V 2 bases and J 5 bases; bases outside gene matches: 8. Looked up from germline, CDR1 is SGHTA and CDR2 is FQGTGA. This CDR3 is CASSLLEGAKTEAFF. CDR3 DNA: TGTGCCAGCAGCTTACTTGAGGGGGCGAAGACTGAAGCTTTCTTT. Full variable domain (rest looked up from reference TRBV7-3 and TRBJ1-1): GAGVSQTPSNKVTEKGKYVELRCDPISGHTALYWYRQSLGQGPEFLIYFQGTGAADDSGLPNDRFFAVRPEGSVSTLKIQRTERGDSAVYLCASSLLEGAKTEAFFGQGTRLTVV.

The chain carries TRBV7-2 and TRBJ1-1, with 7 bases fitting TRBD1. The V and J ends lost 5 bases and 1 base, in that order; junction bases with no gene match: 7. The CDR3 totals 15 residues. The V gene's germline CDR1 is SGHTA and CDR2 FQGNSA. CDR3 sequence reads: CASSITGTANTEAFF. In DNA form, the CDR3 reads TGTGCCAGCAGCATCACCGGGACAGCGAACACTGAAGCTTTCTTT.

This clone was observed a single time. The CDR3: CASSAGGYEQFF. CDR3 nucleotide sequence: TGCGCCAGCAGCGCCGGAGGCTATGAGCAGTTCTTC. V is TRBV5-1 and J is TRBJ2-1; perhaps TRBD2 as D (5 bases). CDR1 and CDR2 from the germline V gene are SGHRS and YFSETQ. CDR3 length equals 12 residues. V was shortened by 4 bases and J by 8 bases, with 10 bases between the two germline ends.

V usage is TRBV4-3 and J usage is TRBJ1-4; 7 bases are shared with TRBD1. CDR1 and CDR2 from the germline V gene are LGHNA and YSLEER. The V segment lost 0 bases and the J segment 3 bases; nucleotides outside the gene matches: 7. The CDR3 spans 17 residues. CDR3 bases: TGCGCCAGCAGCCAAGATCCTCGAGGGACAGCTAATGAAAAACTGTTTTTT. This translates into CASSQDPRGTANEKLFF.

The table lists this clone with a count of one. The chain couples TRBV9 to TRBJ2-7; D is unclear. The CDR3 totals 14 residues. Germline V CDR1 and CDR2: SGDLS, YYNGEE. V was cut by 0 bases and J by 0 bases, with 7 bases left in between. This CDR3 reads CASSVGILSYEQYF. CDR3 nucleotides: TGTGCCAGCAGCGTAGGAATTCTCTCCTACGAGCAGTACTTC.

The rearrangement uses TRBV7-3 and TRBJ2-1; D perhaps matches TRBD1 (6 bases). V was trimmed by 2 bases and J by 8 bases, leaving 16 bases between them. This CDR3 is built from 15 residues. Germline V gene sequence: CDR1 SGHTA, CDR2 FQGTGA. CDR3 bases: TGTGCCAGCAGCTTATCGCGGACAGTCCCCCATGAGCAGTTCTTC. Translating it yields CASSLSRTVPHEQFF.

As to this clone: Different DNA sequences within this sample yield the same CDR3. This chain joins TRBV12-3 or TRBV12-4 and TRBJ2-7, with TRBD2 matching over 7 bases. Trimming cost V 7 bases and J 3 bases; bases outside gene matches: 3. This CDR3 is 12 amino acids long. CDR3 loop: CASTSGGYEQYF. The CDR3 coding sequence is TGTGCCAGCACCTCGGGGGGCTACGAGCAGTACTTC.

The rearrangement links TRBV9 to TRBJ1-2; possible D gene TRBD1, 5 bases. The CDR3 length is 17 residues. Per the germline V gene, CDR1 is SGDLS and CDR2 is YYNGEE. V was shortened by 0 bases and J by 1 base, with 16 bases between the two germline ends. CDR3 DNA: TGTGCCAGCAGCGTAGGGGTGGGACTACAAAATAACTATGGCTACACCTTC. Translation: CASSVGVGLQNNYGYTF.

CDR3: CASSLAKGNTEAFF. The CDR3 DNA follows: TGCGCCAGCAGCTTGGCTAAGGGGAACACTGAAGCTTTCTTT. The chain recombines TRBV5-1 with TRBJ1-1; no firm D call. This CDR3 is 14 amino acids long. Germline V gene data show CDR1 as SGHRS and CDR2 as YFSETQ. V was cut by 0 bases and J by 1 base, with 7 bases left in between.

The CDR3 nucleotides read TGCGCCAGCAGCCTCGGACAGGAGAATGAAAAACTGTTTTTT. Amino acid sequence: CASSLGQENEKLFF. The V gene is TRBV4-1, the J gene TRBJ1-4; 7 nucleotides align to TRBD1. J lost 5 bases, V lost 4 bases, and 4 bases had no gene match. CDR3 length: 14 amino acids. Germline V gene lookup returns CDR1 MGHRA and CDR2 YSYEKL.

The CDR3 DNA reads as TGCGCCAGCAGCCAAGTATTCCCGGGACAGAGCAATCAGCCCCAGCATTTT. As protein: CASSQVFPGQSNQPQHF. The V call is TRBV4-1, the J call TRBJ1-5, with 7 bases that match TRBD1. The CDR3 covers 17 residues. CDR1 and CDR2 from the germline V gene are MGHRA and YSYEKL. V lost 1 base to trimming and J lost 1 base; unmatched junction nucleotides: 7.

The chain joins TRBV6-7 to TRBJ2-7; the match to TRBD2 covers 10 bases. TRBV6-7 is filed as an ORF, its function uncertain. V gave up 5 bases and J gave up 2 bases; unmatched junction bases: 3. CDR3 length: 14 amino acids. The CDR3 spells CASSLAGVPYEQYF. CDR3 sequence (DNA): TGTGCCAGCAGTCTAGCGGGGGTGCCCTACGAGCAGTACTTC.

This chain uses TRBV7-9 with TRBJ1-4; 10 nucleotides line up with TRBD1. The junction had 14 bases not matched to a gene; V was cut back by 5 bases and J by 8 bases. The CDR3 contains 17 residues. Germline V gives CDR1 SEHNR, CDR2 FQNEAQ (reference sequence). The CDR3 DNA reads TGTGCCAGCAGCGGCAGGACAGGGGGACGGAGGGGAGAAAAACTGTTTTTT. Translating it yields CASSGRTGGRRGEKLFF.